These 6 T cell receptor beta chains were all obtained from the same sample, sequenced in a study of blood T cell repertoires in COVID-19. Here immunoSEQ multiplex PCR was the method, and the copy in TCRdb shows in-frame clones only, minus some. The sample records about 200,000 clones, approximately 82% being singletons. The sequencing input was peripheral blood. These receptors came from a human donor with acute or convalescent COVID-19. The donor label of this sample is uncertain.

The chain joins TRBV11-3 to TRBJ2-1; tentative D call: TRBD2 (6 bases). The CDR3 is 16 residues long. Deletions cut 1 base from V and 2 bases from J, with 12 bases between. In germline, CDR1 is SGHNT, CDR2 YENEEA. CDR3 region: CASSLGGGSPYNEQFF. The DNA of the CDR3 is TGTGCCAGCAGCTTAGGCGGAGGGAGCCCCTACAATGAGCAGTTCTTC.

V is TRBV27 and J is TRBJ1-5; D remains unclear. Trimming took off 4 bases at V and 7 bases at J, with 11 bases between the two ends. This CDR3 is built from 13 residues. Germline assignment: CDR1 MNHEY and CDR2 SMNVEV (reference sequence). CDR3 in amino acids: CASSSATGQPQHF. The CDR3 nucleotides are TGTGCCAGCAGTTCCGCCACGGGGCAGCCCCAGCATTTT.

The chain employs TRBV9 and TRBJ1-1; D unclear. The CDR3 covers 15 residues. Trimming took off 0 bases at V and 2 bases at J, with 11 bases between the two ends. Per the germline V gene, CDR1 is SGDLS and CDR2 is YYNGEE. CDR3 bases: TGTGCCAGCAGCGTAGGGGCGACGGATAACACTGAAGCTTTCTTT. It codes for CASSVGATDNTEAFF.

V usage is TRBV5-1 and J usage is TRBJ1-6, with 8 bases matching TRBD1. Germline V gene data show CDR1 as SGHRS and CDR2 as YFSETQ. The CDR3 spans 18 residues. The V gene end was trimmed by 0 bases and the J gene end by 6 bases; junction bases not matched to a gene: 11. The CDR3 DNA follows: TGCGCCAGCAGCTTGGTGGGGCTGACAGGGGCCTCTAATTCACCCCTCCACTTT. As protein: CASSLVGLTGASNSPLHF.

The chain carries TRBV10-1 and TRBJ2-2; TRBD1 is a possible D gene (6 bases). CDR1 is WNHNN, CDR2 SYGVQD, per germline (reference sequence). The CDR3 runs to 13 residues. Trimming left V 5 bases short and J 4 bases short, with 8 bases between. The chain's CDR3 is CASSWDITGELFF. Here the CDR3 DNA reads TGCGCCAGCAGTTGGGACATCACCGGGGAGCTGTTTTTT.

The chain couples TRBV7-6 to TRBJ1-3; D possibly corresponds to TRBD1 (5 bases). Germline CDR1 and CDR2: SGHVS and FNYEAQ. This CDR3 has 16 residues. Trimming stripped 1 base from V and 0 bases from J, with 10 bases between. CDR3 sequence: CASSLDDSVSGNTIYF. The CDR3 DNA reads as TGTGCCAGCAGCTTAGACGACAGTGTCTCTGGAAACACCATATATTTT.